This TCR beta chain was profiled in a study of OX40 agonist ivuxolimab in advanced cancers. Study as a whole: Patient treatment consisted of intravenous ivuxolimab administration every 2 weeks at 0.01 to 10 mg/kg. One patient with hepatocellular carcinoma and two with cutaneous melanoma, three in all, had partial responses.

Prior autoimmune disease or systemic immunosuppression barred patients. Data came from immunoSEQ multiplex PCR; TCRdb stores just in-frame clones and leaves some out. The sample has about 71,000 clones, approximately 86% seen once. V trimming: 4 bases; J trimming: 1 base; junction bases outside the gene matches: 7. Germline CDR1 and CDR2: SGHRS and YFSETQ. CDR3 length: 15 residues. The clonotype was recovered from an adult with an advanced solid tumor such as melanoma, head and neck, liver or kidney cancer. The sequences come from CD4+ or CD8+ T cells sorted from blood, collected in a trial of the OX40 agonist ivuxolimab. This chain joins TRBV5-1 and TRBJ1-1; 7 nucleotides align to TRBD1. The CDR3 coding sequence is TGCGCCAGCAGCATCTCCGGGACAGCGAACACTGAAGCTTTCTTT. The encoded protein is CASSISGTANTEAFF.